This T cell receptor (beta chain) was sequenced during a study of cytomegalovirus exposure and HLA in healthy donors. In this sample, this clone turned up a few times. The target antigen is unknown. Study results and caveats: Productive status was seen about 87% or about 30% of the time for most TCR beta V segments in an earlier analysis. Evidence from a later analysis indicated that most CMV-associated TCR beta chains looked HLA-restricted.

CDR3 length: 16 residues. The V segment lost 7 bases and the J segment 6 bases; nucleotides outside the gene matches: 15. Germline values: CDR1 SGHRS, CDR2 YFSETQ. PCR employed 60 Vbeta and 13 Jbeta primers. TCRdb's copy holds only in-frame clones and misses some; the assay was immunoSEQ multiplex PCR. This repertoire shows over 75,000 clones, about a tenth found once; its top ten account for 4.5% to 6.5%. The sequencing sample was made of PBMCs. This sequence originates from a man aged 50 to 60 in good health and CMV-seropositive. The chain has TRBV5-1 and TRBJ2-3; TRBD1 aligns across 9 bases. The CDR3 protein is CASLSNPGQGVDTQYF. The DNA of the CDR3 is TGCGCCAGCTTGTCCAATCCGGGACAGGGAGTGGATACGCAGTATTTT. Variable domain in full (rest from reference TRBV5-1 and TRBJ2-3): KAGVTQTPRYLIKTRGQQVTLSCSPISGHRSVSWYQQTPGQGLQFLFEYFSETQRNKGNFPGRFSGRQFSNSRSEMNVSTLELGDSALYLCASLSNPGQGVDTQYFGPGTRLTVL.